This note documents a single T cell receptor beta chain sequence. V lost 8 bases and J 0 bases, leaving 7 bases between the germline ends. Germline V gene data show CDR1 as SNHLY and CDR2 as FYNNEI. There are 12 residues in the CDR3. The data originate from a study of technical replicates of blood from a handful of donors. Measured with immunoSEQ multiplex PCR; TCRdb has only the in-frame clones, and not every one. The sample contains roughly 60,000 clones, less than 95% of which appear only once. The sequenced sample consisted of PBMCs. The chain joins TRBV2 to TRBJ1-1; D remains ambiguous. This sequence originates from a human donor in good health. Some clones in this sample may be carry-over from other donors' samples. The CDR3 region is CASPGLNTEAFF. The CDR3 DNA is TGTGCCAGCCCGGGGTTGAACACTGAAGCTTTCTTT.